Below, one T cell receptor beta chain is given with its context. The source of the sample is a study of T cell clonotyping in hematopoietic cell transplantation. Measured with immunoSEQ multiplex PCR; TCRdb has only the in-frame clones, and not every one. This sample has nearly 9,500 clones, with nearly 98% found just once. This CDR3 comprises 15 residues. Germline CDR1 and CDR2: ENHRY and SYGVKD. Germline trimming cut 7 bases from V and 5 bases from J; bases unmatched to any gene: 11. The chain recombines TRBV10-3 with TRBJ2-5; TRBD1 matches 9 bases. The starting material was peripheral blood mononuclear cells, obtained 100 days after allogeneic stem cell transplant. The TCR originated in a male patient between 60 and 69 years old who had an allogeneic stem cell transplant from a related donor, so the T cells may come from the graft donor. Some clones in this sample may be carry-over from other donors' samples. The CDR3 DNA follows: TGTGCCATCAAACACGACAGGGGGTTTGGGGAGACCCAGTACTTC. The encoded protein is CAIKHDRGFGETQYF.